These 5 T cell receptor beta chains originate from one sample sequenced in a study of shared clonotypes between healthy human individuals. The assay was immunoSEQ multiplex PCR, and TCRdb's table has in-frame clones only and misses some. This sample has millions of clones, with approximately 90% found just once. The sequenced sample consisted of naive CD4+ T cells sorted from blood. Subset of the sample: CD45RA+ positively selected. All receptors come from a man between 18 and 29 years old in good health.

The chain joins TRBV19 to TRBJ2-1, with TRBD2 matching over 14 bases. Germline values: CDR1 LNHDA, CDR2 SQIVND (reference sequence). Trimming removed 3 bases from V and 7 bases from J; junction bases left unmatched: 5. CDR3 size: 16 residues. This CDR3 reads CASSIPGTSGSNEQFF. CDR3 DNA: TGTGCCAGTAGTATCCCCGGGACTAGCGGGAGTAATGAGCAGTTCTTC.

CDR3 DNA: TGTGCCAGCAGCCTCCTAGCGGGGGGTTATTACGAGCAGTACTTC. It codes for CASSLLAGGYYEQYF. This chain links TRBV11-2 with TRBJ2-7; 11 bases fit TRBD2. The CDR3 covers 15 residues. V shed 5 bases and J 4 bases; nucleotides not matched to a gene: 7. Germline loops: CDR1 SGHAT, CDR2 FQNNGV.

The genes are TRBV11-2 and TRBJ2-1, with TRBD2 matching 7 bases. The CDR3 runs to 16 residues. CDR1 and CDR2 (germline): SGHAT, FQNNGV. After removal of 0 bases from V and 6 bases from J, the junction contained 8 bases not matched to a gene. The CDR3 region has the DNA TGTGCCAGCAGCTTAGACTCGGGGGGTGGGCGCAATGAGCAGTTCTTC. Its protein is CASSLDSGGGRNEQFF.

This rearrangement joins TRBV13 to TRBJ2-2; D is uncertain. CDR1 and CDR2 (germline): PRHDT, FYEKMQ (reference sequence). V dropped 1 base and J dropped 5 bases, with 5 bases sitting between them. CDR3 length: 13 residues. The DNA of the CDR3 is TGTGCCAGCAGCTTAGACCGGACCGGGGAGCTGTTTTTT. It is translated as CASSLDRTGELFF.

CDR3 protein: CASSWDRPLTPGGELFF. The CDR3 DNA reads TGTGCCAGCAGCTGGGACAGGCCCTTGACCCCCGGCGGGGAGCTGTTTTTT. This chain links TRBV5-6 with TRBJ2-2, with 8 bases matching TRBD1. Germline trimming cut 3 bases from V and 7 bases from J; bases unmatched to any gene: 14. This CDR3 region has 17 residues. CDR1 is SGHDT, CDR2 YYEEEE, per germline.